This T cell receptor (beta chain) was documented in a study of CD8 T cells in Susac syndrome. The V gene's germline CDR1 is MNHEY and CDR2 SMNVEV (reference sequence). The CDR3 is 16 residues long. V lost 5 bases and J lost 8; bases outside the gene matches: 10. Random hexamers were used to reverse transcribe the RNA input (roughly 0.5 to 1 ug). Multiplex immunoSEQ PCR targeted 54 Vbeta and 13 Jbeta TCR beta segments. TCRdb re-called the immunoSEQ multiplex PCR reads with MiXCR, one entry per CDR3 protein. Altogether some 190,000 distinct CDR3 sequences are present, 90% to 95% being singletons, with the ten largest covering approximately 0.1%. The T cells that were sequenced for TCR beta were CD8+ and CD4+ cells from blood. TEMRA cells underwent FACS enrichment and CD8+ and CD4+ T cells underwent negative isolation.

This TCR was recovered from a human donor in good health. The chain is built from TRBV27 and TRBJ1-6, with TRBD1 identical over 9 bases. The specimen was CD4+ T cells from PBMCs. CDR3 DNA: TGTGCCAGCAGTCCCTTGGGACAGGGAAACGATTCACCCCTCCACTTT. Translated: CASSPLGQGNDSPLHF.